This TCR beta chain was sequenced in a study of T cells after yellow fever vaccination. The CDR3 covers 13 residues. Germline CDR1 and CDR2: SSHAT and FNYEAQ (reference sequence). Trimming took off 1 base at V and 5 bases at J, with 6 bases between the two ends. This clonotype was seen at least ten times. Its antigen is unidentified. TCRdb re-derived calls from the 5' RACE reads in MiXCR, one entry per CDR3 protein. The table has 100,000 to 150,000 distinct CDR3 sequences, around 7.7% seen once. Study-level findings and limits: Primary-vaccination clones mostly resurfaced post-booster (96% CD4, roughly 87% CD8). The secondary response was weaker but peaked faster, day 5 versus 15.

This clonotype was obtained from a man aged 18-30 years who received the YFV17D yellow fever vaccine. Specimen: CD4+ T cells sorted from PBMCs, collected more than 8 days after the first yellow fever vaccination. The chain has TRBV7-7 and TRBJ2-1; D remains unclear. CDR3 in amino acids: CASSLGLNNEQFF. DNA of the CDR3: TGTGCCAGCAGCTTAGGACTGAACAATGAGCAGTTCTTC.